This T cell receptor (beta chain) appears in the sequencing data of a study of CD8 T cells in Susac syndrome. Study observations and caveats: The study's TCR sequencing and HLA analysis covered a relatively small number of individuals, and the study acknowledged this. The Susac syndrome CD4+ T cell repertoires displayed no clonal expansion.

In regard to this clonotype: Its specificity is unknown.

Random hexamers were used to reverse transcribe the RNA input (roughly 0.5 to 1 ug). TCR beta CDR3 was amplified by immunoSEQ multiplex PCR. This amplification extended across 54 Vbeta and 13 Jbeta segments. TCRdb passed the immunoSEQ multiplex PCR reads through MiXCR, listing each CDR3 protein once. The sample yields about 77,000 distinct CDR3 sequences, approximately 94% seen once. The authors negatively isolated CD8+ and CD4+ T cells and FACS-enriched TEMRA cells. The V gene's germline CDR1 is SGHAT and CDR2 FQNNGV. Trimming removed 6 bases at V and 7 bases at J, with 9 bases between. The CDR3 is made up of 11 amino acids.

The rearrangement links TRBV11-2 to TRBJ1-2; TRBD1 might be the D (5 bases). Sequenced input: CD4+ T cells from PBMCs. The source is a human donor with Susac syndrome. The CDR3 is CASSSGTGYTF. CDR3 bases: TGTGCCAGCAGTTCGGGGACTGGCTACACCTTC.